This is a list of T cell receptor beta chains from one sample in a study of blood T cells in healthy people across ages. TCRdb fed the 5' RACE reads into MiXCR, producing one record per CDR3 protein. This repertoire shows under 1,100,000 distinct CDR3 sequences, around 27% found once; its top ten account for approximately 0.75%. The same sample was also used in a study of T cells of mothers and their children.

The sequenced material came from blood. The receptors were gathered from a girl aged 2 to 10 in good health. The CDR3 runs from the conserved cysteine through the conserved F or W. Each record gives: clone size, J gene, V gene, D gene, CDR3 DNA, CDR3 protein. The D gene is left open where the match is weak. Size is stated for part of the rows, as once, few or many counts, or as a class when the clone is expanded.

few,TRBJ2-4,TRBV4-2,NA,TGTGCCAGCAGCCAAGATAATAGGAACATTCAGTACTTC,CASSQDNRNIQYF
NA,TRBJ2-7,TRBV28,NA,TGTGCCAGCAGTCTTCTGACCGAGGCCTACGAGCAGTACTTC,CASSLLTEAYEQYF
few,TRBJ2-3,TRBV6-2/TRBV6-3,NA,TGTGCCAGCAGCCAGATCGGGACAAACGCAGATACGCAGTATTTT,CASSQIGTNADTQYF
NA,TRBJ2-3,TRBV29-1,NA,TGCAGCGTTGGCAACGGTGATACGCAGTATTTT,CSVGNGDTQYF
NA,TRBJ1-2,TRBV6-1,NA,TGTGCCAGCAGGGTGACAGGCGGTGGCTACACCTTC,CASRVTGGGYTF
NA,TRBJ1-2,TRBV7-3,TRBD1,TGTGCCAGCAGAGCACCGGGACAGGCGGATGGCTACACCTTC,CASRAPGQADGYTF
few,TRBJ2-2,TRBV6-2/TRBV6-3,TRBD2,TGTGCCAGCAGTATACTAGCGGTCAACACCGGGGAGCTGTTTTTT,CASSILAVNTGELFF
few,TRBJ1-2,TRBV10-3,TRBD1,TGTGCCGTTCTCTCCGGGACAGGGGATGGCTACACCTTC,CAVLSGTGDGYTF
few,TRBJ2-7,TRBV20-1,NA,TGCAGTGCTAGAGATCGGGGGGGACAGGGATGGGTGGTAATCTCCTACGAGCAGTACTTC,CSARDRGGQGWVVISYEQYF
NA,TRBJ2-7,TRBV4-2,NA,TGTGCCAGCAGCCAAGAGGACAGTGTCAGCTCCTACGAGCAGTACTTC,CASSQEDSVSSYEQYF
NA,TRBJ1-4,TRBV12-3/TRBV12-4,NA,TGTGCCAGCAGTTTAGGGTTCGGGCGTTGGGGTAATGAAAAACTGTTTTTT,CASSLGFGRWGNEKLFF
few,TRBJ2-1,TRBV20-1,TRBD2,TGCAGTGCTAGAGATTGGGCGGGAGTCGGGTATGAGCAGTTCTTC,CSARDWAGVGYEQFF
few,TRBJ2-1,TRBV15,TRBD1,TGTGCCACCTCAAGAACTTTACCGGGACAGGGATACAATGAGCAGTTCTTC,CATSRTLPGQGYNEQFF
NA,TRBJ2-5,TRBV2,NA,TGTGCCAGCAGTACGCAAGGGACCCAGTACTTC,CASSTQGTQYF
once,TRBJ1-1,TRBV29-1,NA,TGCAGCGCCTTACAGCCATTGGGTACTGAAGCTTTCTTT,CSALQPLGTEAFF
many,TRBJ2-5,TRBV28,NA,TGTGCCAGCAGCTTGTCAGGAAAAGAGACCCAGTACTTC,CASSLSGKETQYF
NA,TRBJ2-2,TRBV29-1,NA,TGCAGCGTTGGCGCGAACGGGGAGCTGTTTTTT,CSVGANGELFF
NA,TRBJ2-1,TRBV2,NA,TGTGCCAGCAGTGAATGGGGGGACTCCTACAATGAGCAGTTCTTC,CASSEWGDSYNEQFF
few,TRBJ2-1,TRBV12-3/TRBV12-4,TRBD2,TGTGCCAGCACCCCCGCTAGCGGGGAGCTTCAAGAGCAGTTCTTC,CASTPASGELQEQFF
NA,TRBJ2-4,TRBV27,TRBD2,TGTGCCAGCAGTTTAACGGCCCCAAAGCGGGTGGGGGGGAACATTCAGTACTTC,CASSLTAPKRVGGNIQYF
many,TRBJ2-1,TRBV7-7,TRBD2,TGTGCTAGCAGCTTAAATAGCGGGAGTGACAATGAGCAGTTCTTC,CASSLNSGSDNEQFF
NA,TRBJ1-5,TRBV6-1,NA,TGTGCCAGTAACTCAGGGGTGGGACAGCCCCAGCATTTT,CASNSGVGQPQHF
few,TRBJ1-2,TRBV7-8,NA,TGTGCCAGCAGCTTAGCGCATAGCCAGGGCAGTGGCTACACCTTC,CASSLAHSQGSGYTF
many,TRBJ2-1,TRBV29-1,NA,TGCAGCGTTGAAAACCGGAATGAGCAGTTCTTC,CSVENRNEQFF
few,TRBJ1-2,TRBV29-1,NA,TGCAGCGCCGGGACAATACAAGGCTACACCTTC,CSAGTIQGYTF
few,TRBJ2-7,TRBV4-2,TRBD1,TGTGCCAGCAGCCAAGAGGGGGGGACAGGGGCCCCCTACGAGCAGTACTTC,CASSQEGGTGAPYEQYF
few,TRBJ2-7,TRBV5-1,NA,TGCGCCAGCAGCTCAGGGATAAATTCGGGGCAGTACTTC,CASSSGINSGQYF
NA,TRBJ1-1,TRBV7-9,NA,TGTGCCAGCATTCGCATGAACACTGAAGCTTTCTTT,CASIRMNTEAFF
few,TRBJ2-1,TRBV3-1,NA,TGCGCCAGCAGCCAAGATGACAGCTCCTACAATGAGCAGTTCTTC,CASSQDDSSYNEQFF
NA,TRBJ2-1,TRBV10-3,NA,TGTGCCATCAGTGTTAGCGGAAGCTCCTACAATGAGCAGTTCTTC,CAISVSGSSYNEQFF